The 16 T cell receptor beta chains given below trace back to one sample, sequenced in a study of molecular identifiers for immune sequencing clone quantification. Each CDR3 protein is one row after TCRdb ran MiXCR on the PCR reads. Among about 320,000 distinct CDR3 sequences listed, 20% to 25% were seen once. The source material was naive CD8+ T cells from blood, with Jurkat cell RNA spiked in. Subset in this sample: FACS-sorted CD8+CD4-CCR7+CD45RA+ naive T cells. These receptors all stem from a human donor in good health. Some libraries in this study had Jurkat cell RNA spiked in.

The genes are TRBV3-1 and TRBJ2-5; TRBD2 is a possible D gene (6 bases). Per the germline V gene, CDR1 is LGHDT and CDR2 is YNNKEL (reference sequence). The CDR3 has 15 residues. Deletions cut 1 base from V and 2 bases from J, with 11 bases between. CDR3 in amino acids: CASSQVPGEQETQYF. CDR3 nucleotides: TGTGCCAGCAGCCAAGTCCCGGGGGAGCAAGAGACCCAGTACTTC.

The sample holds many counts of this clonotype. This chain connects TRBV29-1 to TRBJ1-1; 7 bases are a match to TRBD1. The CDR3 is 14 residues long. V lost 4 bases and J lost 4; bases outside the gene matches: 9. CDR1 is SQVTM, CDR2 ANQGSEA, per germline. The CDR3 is CSVGATGLSTEAFF. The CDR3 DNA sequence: TGCAGCGTTGGAGCGACAGGGTTGAGCACTGAAGCTTTCTTT.

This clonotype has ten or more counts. The DNA for the CDR3 is TGTGCCAGCAGCTTACCTAGCACAGATACGCAGTATTTT. It yields the protein CASSLPSTDTQYF. V is TRBV7-9 and J is TRBJ2-3; no clear D. V lost 2 bases and J lost 0, with 3 bases in between. The germline V gene has CDR1 SEHNR and CDR2 FQNEAQ (reference sequence). This CDR3 is 13 amino acids long.

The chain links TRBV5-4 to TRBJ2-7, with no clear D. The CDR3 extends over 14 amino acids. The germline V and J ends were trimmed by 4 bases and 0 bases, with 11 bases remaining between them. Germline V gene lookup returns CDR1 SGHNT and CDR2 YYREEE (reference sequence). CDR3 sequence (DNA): TGTGCCAGCAGCCCCGGACCGGGCTCCTACGAGCAGTACTTC. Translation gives CASSPGPGSYEQYF.

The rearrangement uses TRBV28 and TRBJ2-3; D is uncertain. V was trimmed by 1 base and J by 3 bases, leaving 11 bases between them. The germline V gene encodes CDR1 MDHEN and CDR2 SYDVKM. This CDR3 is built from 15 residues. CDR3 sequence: CASSLSLSPTDTQYF. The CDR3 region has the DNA TGTGCCAGCAGTTTATCACTATCCCCTACAGATACGCAGTATTTT.

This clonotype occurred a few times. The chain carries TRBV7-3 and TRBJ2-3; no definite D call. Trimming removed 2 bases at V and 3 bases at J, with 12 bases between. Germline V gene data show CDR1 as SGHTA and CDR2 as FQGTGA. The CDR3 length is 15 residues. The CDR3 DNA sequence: TGTGCCAGCAGCTTAGGCGTGGCCAGGACAGATACGCAGTATTTT. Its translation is CASSLGVARTDTQYF.

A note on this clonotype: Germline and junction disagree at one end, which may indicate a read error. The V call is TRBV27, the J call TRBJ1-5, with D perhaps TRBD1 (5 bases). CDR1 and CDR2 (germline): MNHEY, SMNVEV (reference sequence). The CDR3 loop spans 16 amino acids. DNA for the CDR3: TGTGCCAGCGCGTCGGTTTTCGGGGGTTGGAATCGGCCCCAGCATTTT. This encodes CASASVFGGWNRPQHF.

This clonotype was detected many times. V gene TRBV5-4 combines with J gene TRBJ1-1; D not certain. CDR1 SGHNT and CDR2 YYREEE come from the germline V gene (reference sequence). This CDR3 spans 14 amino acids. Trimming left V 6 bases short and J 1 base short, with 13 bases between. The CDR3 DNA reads TGTGCCAGCAACCCGTTGGGCCCGAACACTGAAGCTTTCTTT. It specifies CASNPLGPNTEAFF.

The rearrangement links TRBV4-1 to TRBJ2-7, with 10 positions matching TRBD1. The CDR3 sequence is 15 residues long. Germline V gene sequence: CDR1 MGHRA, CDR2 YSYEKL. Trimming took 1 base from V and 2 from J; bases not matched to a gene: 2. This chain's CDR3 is CASSQGQGAPYEQYF. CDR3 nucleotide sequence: TGCGCCAGCAGCCAAGGACAGGGGGCCCCCTACGAGCAGTACTTC.

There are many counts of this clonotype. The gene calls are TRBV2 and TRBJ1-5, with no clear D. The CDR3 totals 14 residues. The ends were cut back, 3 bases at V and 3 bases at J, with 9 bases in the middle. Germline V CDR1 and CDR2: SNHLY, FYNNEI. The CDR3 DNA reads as TGTGCCAGCAGTGACACCCACCACAATCAGCCCCAGCATTTT. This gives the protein CASSDTHHNQPQHF.

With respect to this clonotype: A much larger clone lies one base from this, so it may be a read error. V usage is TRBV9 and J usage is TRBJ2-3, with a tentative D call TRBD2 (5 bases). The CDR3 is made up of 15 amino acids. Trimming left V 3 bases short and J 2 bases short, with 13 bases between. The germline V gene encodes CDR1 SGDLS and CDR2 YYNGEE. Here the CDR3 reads CASSGNGAATDTQYF. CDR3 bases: TGTGCCAGCAGCGGGAACGGAGCGGCCACAGATACGCAGTATTTT.

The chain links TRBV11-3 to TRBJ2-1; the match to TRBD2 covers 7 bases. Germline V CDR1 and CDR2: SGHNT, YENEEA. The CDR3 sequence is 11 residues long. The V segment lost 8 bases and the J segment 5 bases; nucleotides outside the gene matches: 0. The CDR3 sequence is CASGLDNEQFF. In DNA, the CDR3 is TGTGCCAGCGGACTAGACAATGAGCAGTTCTTC. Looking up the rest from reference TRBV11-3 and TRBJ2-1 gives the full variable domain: EAGVVQSPRYKIIEKKQPVAFWCNPISGHNTLYWYLQNLGQGPELLIRYENEEAVDDSQLPKDRFSAERLKGVDSTLKIQPAELGDSAVYLCASGLDNEQFFGPGTRLTVL.

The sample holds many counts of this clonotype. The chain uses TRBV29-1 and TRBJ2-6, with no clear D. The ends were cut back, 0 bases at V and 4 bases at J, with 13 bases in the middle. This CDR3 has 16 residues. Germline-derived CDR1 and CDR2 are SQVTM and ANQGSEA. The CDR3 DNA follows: TGCAGCGTTGAAGATAAGACGGATCCCGGGGCCAACGTCCTGACTTTC. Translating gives CSVEDKTDPGANVLTF.

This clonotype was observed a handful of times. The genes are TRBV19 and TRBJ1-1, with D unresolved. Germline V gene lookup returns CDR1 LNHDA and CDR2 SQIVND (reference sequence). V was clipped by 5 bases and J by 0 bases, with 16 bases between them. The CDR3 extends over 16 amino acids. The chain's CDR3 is CASSLLTNAVNTEAFF. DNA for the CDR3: TGTGCCAGTAGTTTACTAACGAATGCGGTGAACACTGAAGCTTTCTTT. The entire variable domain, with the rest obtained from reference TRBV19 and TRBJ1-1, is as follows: DGGITQSPKYLFRKEGQNVTLSCEQNLNHDAMYWYRQDPGQGLRLIYYSQIVNDFQKGDIAEGYSVSREKKESFPLTVTSAQKNPTAFYLCASSLLTNAVNTEAFFGQGTRLTVV.

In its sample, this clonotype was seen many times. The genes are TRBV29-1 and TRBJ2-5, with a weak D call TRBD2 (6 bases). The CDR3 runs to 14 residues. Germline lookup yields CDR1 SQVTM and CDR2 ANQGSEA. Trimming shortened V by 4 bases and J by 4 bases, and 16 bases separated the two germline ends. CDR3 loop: CSVGEGYGGETQYF. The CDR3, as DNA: TGCAGCGTTGGCGAGGGGTACGGGGGAGAGACCCAGTACTTC.

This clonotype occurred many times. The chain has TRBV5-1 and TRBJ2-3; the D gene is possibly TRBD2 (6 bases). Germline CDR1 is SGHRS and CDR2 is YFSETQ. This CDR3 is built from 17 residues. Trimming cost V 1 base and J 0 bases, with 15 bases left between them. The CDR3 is CASSLIPAGSSTDTQYF. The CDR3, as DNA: TGCGCCAGCAGCTTGATTCCAGCGGGCTCTAGCACAGATACGCAGTATTTT.